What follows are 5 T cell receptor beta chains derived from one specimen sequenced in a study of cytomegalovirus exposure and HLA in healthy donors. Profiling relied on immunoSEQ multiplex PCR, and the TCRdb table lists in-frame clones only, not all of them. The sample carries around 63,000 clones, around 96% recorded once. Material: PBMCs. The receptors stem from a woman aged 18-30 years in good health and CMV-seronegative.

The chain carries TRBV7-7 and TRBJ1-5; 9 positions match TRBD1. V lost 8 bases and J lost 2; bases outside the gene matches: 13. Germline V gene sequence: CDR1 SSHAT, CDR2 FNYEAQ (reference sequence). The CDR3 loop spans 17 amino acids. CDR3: CASVGDRAHQGNQPQHF. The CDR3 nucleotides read TGTGCCAGCGTAGGGGACAGGGCCCACCAGGGCAATCAGCCCCAGCATTTT.

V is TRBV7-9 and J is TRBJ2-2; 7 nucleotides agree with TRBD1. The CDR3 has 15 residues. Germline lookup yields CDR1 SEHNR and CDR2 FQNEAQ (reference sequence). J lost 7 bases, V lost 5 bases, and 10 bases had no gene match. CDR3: CASSTRQGTVGELFF. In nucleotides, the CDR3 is TGTGCCAGCAGCACCCGACAGGGAACGGTCGGGGAGCTGTTTTTT.

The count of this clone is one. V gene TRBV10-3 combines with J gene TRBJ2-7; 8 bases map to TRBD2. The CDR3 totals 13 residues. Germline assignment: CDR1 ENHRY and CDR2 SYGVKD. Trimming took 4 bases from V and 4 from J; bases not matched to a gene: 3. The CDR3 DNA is TGTGCCATCAGTGGGGCTAGCGGGTACGAGCAGTACTTC. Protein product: CAISGASGYEQYF.

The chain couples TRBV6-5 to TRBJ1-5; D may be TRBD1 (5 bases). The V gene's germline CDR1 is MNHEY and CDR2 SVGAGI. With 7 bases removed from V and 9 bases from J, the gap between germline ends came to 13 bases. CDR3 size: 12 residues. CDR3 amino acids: CASTTPGGPQHF. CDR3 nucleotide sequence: TGTGCCAGCACCACCCCGGGGGGGCCCCAGCATTTT.

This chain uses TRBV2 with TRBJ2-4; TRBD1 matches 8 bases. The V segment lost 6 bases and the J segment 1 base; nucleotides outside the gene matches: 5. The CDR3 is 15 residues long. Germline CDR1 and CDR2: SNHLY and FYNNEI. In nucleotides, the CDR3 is TGTGCCAGCAGGACGGACAGGGTGGCCAAAAACATTCAGTACTTC. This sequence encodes CASRTDRVAKNIQYF.